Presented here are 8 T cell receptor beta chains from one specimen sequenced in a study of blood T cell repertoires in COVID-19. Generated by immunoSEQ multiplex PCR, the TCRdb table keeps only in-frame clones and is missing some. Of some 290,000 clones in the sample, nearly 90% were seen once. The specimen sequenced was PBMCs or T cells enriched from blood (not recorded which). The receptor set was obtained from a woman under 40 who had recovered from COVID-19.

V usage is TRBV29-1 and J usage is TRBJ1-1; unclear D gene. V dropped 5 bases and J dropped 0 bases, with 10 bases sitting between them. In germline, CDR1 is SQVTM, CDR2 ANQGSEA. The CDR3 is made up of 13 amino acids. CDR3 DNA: TGCAGCGTTAACAGACGAATGAACACTGAAGCTTTCTTT. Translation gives CSVNRRMNTEAFF. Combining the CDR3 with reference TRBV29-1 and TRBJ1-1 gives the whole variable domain SAVISQKPSRDICQRGTSLTIQCQVDSQVTMMFWYRQQPGQSLTLIATANQGSEATYESGFVIDKFPISRPNLTFSTLTVSNMSPEDSSIYLCSVNRRMNTEAFFGQGTRLTVV.

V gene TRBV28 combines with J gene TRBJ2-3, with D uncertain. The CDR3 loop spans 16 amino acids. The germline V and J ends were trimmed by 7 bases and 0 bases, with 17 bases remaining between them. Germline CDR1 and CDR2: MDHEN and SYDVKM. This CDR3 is CASTLDSLQSTDTQYF. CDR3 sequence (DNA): TGTGCCAGCACCCTGGATAGCCTTCAAAGCACAGATACGCAGTATTTT.

CDR3 loop: CASSNLGASGYEQYF. The CDR3 bases are TGTGCCAGCAGCAACCTCGGCGCTAGCGGGTACGAGCAGTACTTC. The rearrangement joins TRBV7-2 to TRBJ2-7; 8 bases are a match to TRBD2. Per germline, CDR1 SGHTA and CDR2 FQGNSA. V trimming: 5 bases; J trimming: 4 bases; junction bases outside the gene matches: 10. The CDR3 is made up of 15 amino acids.

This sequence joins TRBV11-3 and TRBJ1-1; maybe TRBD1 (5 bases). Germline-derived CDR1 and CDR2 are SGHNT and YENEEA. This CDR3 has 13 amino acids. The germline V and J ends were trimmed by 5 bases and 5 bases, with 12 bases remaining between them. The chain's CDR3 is CASSRIQGTEAFF. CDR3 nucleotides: TGTGCCAGCAGCAGGATCCAGGGAACTGAAGCTTTCTTT.

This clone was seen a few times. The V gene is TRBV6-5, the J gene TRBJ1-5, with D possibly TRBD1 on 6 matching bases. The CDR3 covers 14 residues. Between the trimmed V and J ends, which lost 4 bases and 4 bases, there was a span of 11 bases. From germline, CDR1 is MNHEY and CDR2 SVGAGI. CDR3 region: CASSSSGANQPQHF. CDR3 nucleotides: TGTGCCAGCAGTTCCTCGGGGGCGAATCAGCCCCAGCATTTT.

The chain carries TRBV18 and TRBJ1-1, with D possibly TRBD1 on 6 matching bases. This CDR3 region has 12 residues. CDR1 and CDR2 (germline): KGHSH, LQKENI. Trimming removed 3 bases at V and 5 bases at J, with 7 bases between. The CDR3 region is CASSPDRTEAFF. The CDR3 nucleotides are TGTGCCAGCTCACCCGACAGGACTGAAGCTTTCTTT.

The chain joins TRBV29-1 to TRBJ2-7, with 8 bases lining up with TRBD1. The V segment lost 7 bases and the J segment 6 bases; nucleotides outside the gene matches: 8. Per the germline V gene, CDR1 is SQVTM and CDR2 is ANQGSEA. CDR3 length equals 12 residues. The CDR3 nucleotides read TGCAGCGCGACAGGGGAAAAGGGCGAGCAGTACTTC. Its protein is CSATGEKGEQYF.

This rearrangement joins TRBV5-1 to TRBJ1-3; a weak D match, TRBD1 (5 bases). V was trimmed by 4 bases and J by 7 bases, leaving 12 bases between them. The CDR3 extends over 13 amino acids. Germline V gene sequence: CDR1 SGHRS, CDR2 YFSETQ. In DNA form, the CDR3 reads TGCGCCAGCAGCCCCCTATCAGGGAACACCATATATTTT. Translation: CASSPLSGNTIYF.